This T cell receptor (beta chain) was observed in a study of cytomegalovirus exposure and HLA in healthy donors (dated by TCRdb to about 2017). Notes on the research overall: In an earlier analysis of approximately 640 of the donors, about 270 Gb of sequence data and approximately 120 million unique TCR beta sequences from approximately 180 million T cells were reported. Donor age, sex, ethnicity and CMV serostatus were compiled alongside the repertoire data. The later analysis used no new phenotypic data to find candidate immune exposures, relying instead on TCR beta sequences and their occurrence across donors. About 300 gigabases of sequencing data and 70 million to 85 million unique TCR sequences were included in an early release covering over 600 HLA-typed donors. A later analysis re-analyzed previously published TCR beta repertoires from several hundred donors and added high-resolution HLA genotyping to study TCR occurrence patterns. The T cell repertoires of around 670 subjects were profiled by immunosequencing and related to cytomegalovirus serostatus. To predict cytomegalovirus infection status, the study brought together high-throughput TCR immunosequencing, statistical association of individual TCRs with disease status, and machine learning. HLA typing covered class I and class II loci at four-digit resolution. Along with the approximately 620-subject first cohort, a separate validation cohort of over a hundred different subjects was used. All discovery cohort repertoires had been generated on a single sequencing platform. The study was designed to test whether signatures of past pathogen exposure could be identified by cataloging public T cell receptors. Across approximately 400 genotyped donors of the cohort, an average of about 250,000 unique TCR beta nucleotide sequences per donor were sequenced, and approximately 19% of those sequences were non-productive. Several DR-DQ haplotypes were handled as single units for association and clustering because linkage in the cohort was strong. Among the approximately 400 genotyped donors, around 81% belonged to the genetic ancestry cluster associated with self-reported Caucasian donors. A later genetic analysis used genome-wide SNP genotypes for about 65% of the roughly 670 donors, treating that subset as a discovery cohort. An earlier analysis of around 640 of the donors used high-throughput TCR beta sequencing to judge whether each TCR beta V gene segment behaved as functional or pseudogenic. Typing coverage varied by locus: roughly 620-640 donors for A, B, C, DRB1 and DQB1; approximately 500 for DQA1; some 610 for DPA1; roughly 450 for DPB1. Study-level results and caveats: Some IMGT-functional V segments, including TRBV6-2 and TRBV6-3, could not be distinguished by the 87-base-pair reads and were therefore excluded. According to the authors, the approach could potentially be generalized to other disease states and immunological phenotypes. In a later analysis, most CMV-associated TCR beta chains were found to appear HLA-restricted, with HLA associations seemingly driven largely by CMV exposure. Correlated functional status among segregating V segments might reflect linkage disequilibrium, but an unknown experimental factor could not be ruled out. A group of highly shared sequence variants was considered likely to be a technical artifact of the sequencing pipeline. A further reported finding was that TCR beta sequences accurately predicted the HLA-A and HLA-B alleles for most subjects in the first cohort. In both the original and validation cohorts, the classifier was reported to diagnose cytomegalovirus status with high specificity and sensitivity. For the cohort, immune exposure information was limited to CMV serostatus. In a later analysis, HLA-associated TCR beta chains were found to be more clonally expanded and to have lower generation probabilities than equally common non-associated chains. HLA typing was unavailable for some donors at each locus, so association tests used only the typed subset. A later genetic analysis reported fewer N-insertions in productive TCRs among donors in an Asian-associated ancestry cluster than the approximately 670-donor mean. In a later analysis, over 15,000 TCR beta sequences were associated with specific HLA alleles at a false discovery rate of 0.05. In the study, some 160 TCR beta chains were listed as associated with cytomegalovirus. An earlier analysis of approximately 570 of the donors showed that most TCR beta V segments appeared in productive rearrangements either about 87% or about 30% of the time, which broadly matched IMGT annotations. Most TCR sequences were observed very rarely across donors, whereas some public TCRs were present in many individuals. In vitro tests confirmed that a few of the cytomegalovirus-associated TCR beta chains recognize cytomegalovirus antigens. The earlier analysis of 587 of the donors excluded 15 to 20 rarely observed V segments, including chromosome 9 orphons, because counts were too low. This cohort had only TCR beta chains sequenced, and the lack of alpha or paired-chain data limited which features could be detected. A later genetic analysis associated a missense DCLRE1C variant with V-gene and J-gene trimming of TCR beta chains, and an independent cohort replicated the association. In a later analysis, TCR association rates were found to vary across HLA loci, with the most associated TCRs seen for DRB1 alleles and the fewest for HLA-C alleles. In a later analysis, several top co-occurrence clusters were reported to appear linked to parvovirus B19, influenza, CMV and Epstein-Barr virus. Sequencing depth was assumed to be roughly uniform across donors in the presence/absence analyses, though that assumption may not hold. Strong co-occurrence of HLA alleles, especially DR and DQ, made assigning TCR associations to individual alleles difficult.

Libraries came from the immunoSEQ multiplex PCR assay. The multiplex PCR relied on a mix of 60 forward primers for TCR Vbeta segments and 13 reverse primers for TCR Jbeta segments. The CDR3 region of rearranged TCR beta genes was amplified from genomic DNA by a multiplex PCR assay. The Illumina HiSeq System was used to sequence the amplified TCR beta libraries as 87-base-pair reads. Concerning the study's data processing: Across the 600 to 700 repertoires, a later analysis counted tens of millions of unique TCR beta chains, approximately 10 million of which were shared by at least two donors. A nearest-neighbor algorithm error-corrected the raw reads and collapsed the reads into unique sequences, merging closely related sequences to remove PCR and sequencing errors. To assign V, D and J gene segments, CDR3 sequences were aligned to IMGT reference sequences. Each retained sequence needed at least a six-nucleotide match to both a V gene segment and a J gene segment. A rearrangement was called productive if the CDR3 had no stop codons and remained in frame with V and J, and every other rearrangement was called non-productive. Following IMGT convention, CDR3 was defined as the stretch from the second conserved V-encoded cysteine up to the conserved J-encoded phenylalanine. The earlier analysis of about 590 of the donors excluded sequences that lacked an unambiguous match to a single V gene segment. An earlier analysis of a few hundred of the donors called V segments functional above 56.7% productive rearrangements and segregating when the between-donor standard deviation exceeded 5%. A statistical classification framework was built to diagnose cytomegalovirus status from the catalog of TCR beta chain sequences. In a later analysis, V and J genes were assigned by comparing TCR nucleotide sequences against IMGT/GENE-DB human TR gene sequences. In a later analysis, CDR3 sequences and most-parsimonious VDJ recombination scenarios were assigned using the TCRdist pipeline. A later analysis defined each TCR beta chain by its CDR3 amino acid sequence plus V-gene family, and excluded reads lacking a unique V-gene family. To address suspected cross-contamination and a sequencing artifact, a later analysis removed a few hundred highly shared, low-generation-probability nucleotide sequences. In a later analysis, a clonal expansion index was calculated for each public chain from normalized within-repertoire ranks of inferred template counts. In a later analysis, generation probabilities were computed using a VDJ recombination model fitted to out-of-frame rearrangements, and the results were checked against IGoR. In a later analysis, TCR-TCR, TCR-HLA and TCR-CMV co-occurrence was scored with hypergeometric tests, and a repertoire-size bias correction was applied to TCR pairs. In a later analysis, false discovery rates were estimated by permuting HLA or CMV assignments 20 times. A later analysis grouped co-occurring TCRs with DBSCAN, adding TCRdist sequence similarity when clustering within HLA-allele-positive subsets. Co-occurrence clustering excluded repertoires with fewer than 30,000 or more than 120,000 public chains, plus five with anomalous nucleotide sharing. Not all clones reach the TCRdb copy of this immuneACCESS table, which keeps in-frame sequences only. Checked studies attribute under half of the gap to unresolved V genes and leave the rest unexplained. Clone size and the V and J calls come from that table; the DNA yielded D and trimming. The sample's records list some 130,000 clones. The top ten clones comprise approximately 1.6% of the sample.

The cohort comprised around 690 healthy bone marrow donors. Cohort members were all nominally healthy when sampled, although unrecorded immune exposures were likely present. The donor tested CMV seropositive and was one of the 289 seropositive cohort members. Every donor gave a peripheral blood sample, and the peripheral blood mononuclear cells from that sample were used for TCR beta sequencing. The Qiagen DNeasy Blood Extraction Kit was used to extract genomic DNA from the blood cell samples. As regards this clone: Its antigen specificity is not known.

The germline V gene (reference sequence) provides CDR1 SEHNR and CDR2 FQNEAQ. The junction shows trimming of 5 bases on V and 1 base on J, and the gene matches do not reach 5 bases of it. The CDR3 spans 15 residues, from the cysteine through the phenylalanine. Just the 45-base CDR3 DNA is kept, in frame starting at base 1. The specimen sequenced was PBMCs. The chain uses TRBV7-9 and TRBJ2-3; a stretch of 8 junction bases matches TRBD2. This TCR was sampled from a woman aged 40 to 55 in good health and CMV-seropositive. CDR3 sequence: CASSLSTSGTDTQYF. The bases are TGTGCCAGCAGCCTCTCGACTAGCGGCACAGATACGCAGTATTTT.